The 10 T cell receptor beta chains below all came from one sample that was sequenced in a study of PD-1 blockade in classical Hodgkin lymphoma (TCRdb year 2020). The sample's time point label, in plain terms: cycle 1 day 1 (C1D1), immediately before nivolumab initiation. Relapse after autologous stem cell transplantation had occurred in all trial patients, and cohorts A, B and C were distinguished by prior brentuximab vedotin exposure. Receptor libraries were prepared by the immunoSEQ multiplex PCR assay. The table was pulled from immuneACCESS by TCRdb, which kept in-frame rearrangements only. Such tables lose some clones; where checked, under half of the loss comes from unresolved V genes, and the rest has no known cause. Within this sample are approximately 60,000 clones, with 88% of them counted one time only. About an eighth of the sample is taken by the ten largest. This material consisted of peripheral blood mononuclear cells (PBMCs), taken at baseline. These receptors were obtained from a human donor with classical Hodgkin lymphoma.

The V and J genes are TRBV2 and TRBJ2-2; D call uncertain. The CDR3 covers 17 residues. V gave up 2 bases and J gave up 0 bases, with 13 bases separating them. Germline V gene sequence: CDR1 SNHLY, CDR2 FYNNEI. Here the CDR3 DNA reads TGTGCCAGCAGTGAATTGGTCCAATTTACGAACACCGGGGAGCTGTTTTTT. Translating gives CASSELVQFTNTGELFF.

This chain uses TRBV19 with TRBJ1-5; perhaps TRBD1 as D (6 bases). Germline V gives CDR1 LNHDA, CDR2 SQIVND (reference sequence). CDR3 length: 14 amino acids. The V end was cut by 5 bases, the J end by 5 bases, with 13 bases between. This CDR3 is CASSRRGSDQPQHF. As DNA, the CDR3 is TGTGCCAGTAGTCGTAGGGGGTCGGATCAGCCCCAGCATTTT. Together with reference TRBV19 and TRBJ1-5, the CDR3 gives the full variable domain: DGGITQSPKYLFRKEGQNVTLSCEQNLNHDAMYWYRQDPGQGLRLIYYSQIVNDFQKGDIAEGYSVSREKKESFPLTVTSAQKNPTAFYLCASSRRGSDQPQHFGDGTRLSIL.

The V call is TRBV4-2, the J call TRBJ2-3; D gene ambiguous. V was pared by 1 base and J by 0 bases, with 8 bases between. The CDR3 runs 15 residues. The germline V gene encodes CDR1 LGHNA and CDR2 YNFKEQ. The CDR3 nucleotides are TGTGCCAGCAGCCAAGCGGCCTCTAGCACAGATACGCAGTATTTT. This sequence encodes CASSQAASSTDTQYF.

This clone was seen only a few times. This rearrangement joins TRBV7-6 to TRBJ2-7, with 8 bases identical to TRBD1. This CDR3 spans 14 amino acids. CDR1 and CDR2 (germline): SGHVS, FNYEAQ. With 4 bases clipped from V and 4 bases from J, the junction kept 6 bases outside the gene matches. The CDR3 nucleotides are TGTGCCAGCAGCTGGACAGGGATGGGTTACGAGCAGTACTTC. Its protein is CASSWTGMGYEQYF.

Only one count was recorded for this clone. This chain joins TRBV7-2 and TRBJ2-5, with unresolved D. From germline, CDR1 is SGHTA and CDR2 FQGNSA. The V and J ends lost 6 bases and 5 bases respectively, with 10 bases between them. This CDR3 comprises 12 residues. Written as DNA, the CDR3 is TGTGCCAGCAGGCAAGACGGGGAGACCCAGTACTTC. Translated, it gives CASRQDGETQYF.

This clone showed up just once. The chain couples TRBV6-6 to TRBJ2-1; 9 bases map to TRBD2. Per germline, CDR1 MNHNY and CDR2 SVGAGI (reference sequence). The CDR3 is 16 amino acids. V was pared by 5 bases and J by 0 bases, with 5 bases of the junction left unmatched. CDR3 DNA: TGTGCCAGCAGTGGTAGCGGGGGAGGCTCCTACAATGAGCAGTTCTTC. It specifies CASSGSGGGSYNEQFF.

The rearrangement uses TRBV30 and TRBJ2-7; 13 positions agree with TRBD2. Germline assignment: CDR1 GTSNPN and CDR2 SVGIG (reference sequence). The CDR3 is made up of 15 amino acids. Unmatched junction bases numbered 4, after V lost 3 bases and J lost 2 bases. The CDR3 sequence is CAWSAGLAGAYEQYF. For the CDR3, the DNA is TGTGCCTGGAGCGCCGGACTAGCGGGGGCCTACGAGCAGTACTTC.

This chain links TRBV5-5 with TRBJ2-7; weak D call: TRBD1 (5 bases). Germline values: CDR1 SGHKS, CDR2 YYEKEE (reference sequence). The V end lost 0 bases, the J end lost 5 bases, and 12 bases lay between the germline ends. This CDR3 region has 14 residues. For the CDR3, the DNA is TGTGCCAGCAGCTTGGGGGGCGGCAACAACGAGCAGTACTTC. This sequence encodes CASSLGGGNNEQYF.

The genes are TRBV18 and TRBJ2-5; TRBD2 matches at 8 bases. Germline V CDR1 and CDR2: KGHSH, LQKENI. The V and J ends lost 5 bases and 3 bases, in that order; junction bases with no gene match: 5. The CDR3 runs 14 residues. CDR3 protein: CASSTRAGEETQYF. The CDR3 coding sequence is TGTGCCAGCTCAACAAGAGCGGGGGAAGAGACCCAGTACTTC.

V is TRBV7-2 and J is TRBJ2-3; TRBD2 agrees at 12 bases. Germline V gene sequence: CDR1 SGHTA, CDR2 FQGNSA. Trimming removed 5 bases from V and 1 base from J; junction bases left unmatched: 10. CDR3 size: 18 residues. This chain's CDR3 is CASSTPTRLAGGTDTQYF. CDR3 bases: TGTGCCAGCAGCACACCCACCCGACTAGCGGGGGGCACAGATACGCAGTATTTT.